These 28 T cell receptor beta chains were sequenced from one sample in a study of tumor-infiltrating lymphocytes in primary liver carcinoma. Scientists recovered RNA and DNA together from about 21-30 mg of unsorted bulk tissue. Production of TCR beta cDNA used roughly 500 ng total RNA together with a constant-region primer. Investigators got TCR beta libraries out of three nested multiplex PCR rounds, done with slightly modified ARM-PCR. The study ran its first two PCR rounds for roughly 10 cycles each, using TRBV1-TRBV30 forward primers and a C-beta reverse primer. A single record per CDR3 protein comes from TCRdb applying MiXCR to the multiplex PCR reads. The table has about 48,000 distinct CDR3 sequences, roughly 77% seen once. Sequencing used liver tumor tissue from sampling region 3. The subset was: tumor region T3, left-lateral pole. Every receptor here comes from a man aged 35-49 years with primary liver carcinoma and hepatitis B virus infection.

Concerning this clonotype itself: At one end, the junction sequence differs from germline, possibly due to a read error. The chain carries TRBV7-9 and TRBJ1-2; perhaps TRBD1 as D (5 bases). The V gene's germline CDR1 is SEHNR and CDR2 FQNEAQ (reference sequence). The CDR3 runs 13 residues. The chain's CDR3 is CASAPGTNNGYTF. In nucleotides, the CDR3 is TGTGCCAGCGCCCCGGGGACTAACAATGGCTACACTTTC.

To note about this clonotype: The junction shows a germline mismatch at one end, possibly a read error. DNA for the CDR3: TGCGCCAGCAGTTACTCGCGGGGGTCCTACGAGCAGTACTTC. Its translation: CASSYSRGSYEQYF. This chain links TRBV6-2 or TRBV6-3 with TRBJ2-7; 7 bases fit TRBD2. CDR3 length: 14 amino acids. Per the germline V gene, CDR1 is MNHEY and CDR2 is SVGEGT.

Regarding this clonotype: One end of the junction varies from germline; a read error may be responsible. Here the CDR3 DNA reads TGTGCCAGCAGCTCCTCACAGGGGGGCAAACAGCCCCAGCATTTT. Its translation is CASSSSQGGKQPQHF. The chain joins TRBV12-3 or TRBV12-4 to TRBJ1-5; 8 bases line up with TRBD1. The CDR3 length is 15 residues.

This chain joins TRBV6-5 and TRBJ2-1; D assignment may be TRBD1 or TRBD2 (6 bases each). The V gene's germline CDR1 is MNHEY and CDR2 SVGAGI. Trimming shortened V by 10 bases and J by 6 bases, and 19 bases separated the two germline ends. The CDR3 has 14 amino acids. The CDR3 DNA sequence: TGTGCCAACAGCCAAGTAGGGGGGTTCAATGAGCAGTTCTTC. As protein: CANSQVGGFNEQFF.

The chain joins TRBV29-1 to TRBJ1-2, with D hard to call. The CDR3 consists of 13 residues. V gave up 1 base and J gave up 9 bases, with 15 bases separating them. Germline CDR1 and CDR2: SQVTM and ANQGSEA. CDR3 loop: CSVEAPGVGSYTF. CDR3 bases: TGCAGCGTTGAAGCACCGGGAGTTGGTAGCTACACCTTC.

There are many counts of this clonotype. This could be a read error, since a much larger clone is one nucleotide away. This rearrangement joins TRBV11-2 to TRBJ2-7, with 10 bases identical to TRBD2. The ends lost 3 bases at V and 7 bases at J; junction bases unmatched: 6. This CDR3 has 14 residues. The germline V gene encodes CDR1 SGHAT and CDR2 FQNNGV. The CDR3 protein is CASSFQPSGGEQYF. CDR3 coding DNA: TGTGCCAGCAGCTTCCAACCTAGCGGGGGAGAGCAGTACTTC.

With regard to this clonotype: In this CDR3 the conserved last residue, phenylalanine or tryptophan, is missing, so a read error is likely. The CDR3 loop is CASSGSYEETQYL. CDR3 nucleotide sequence: TGTGCCAGCAGCGGGTCATACGAAGAGACCCAGTACCTC. The gene calls are TRBV2 and TRBJ2-5; D uncertain. The V end was cut by 6 bases, the J end by 3 bases, with 11 bases between. The CDR3 sequence is 13 residues long. Germline CDR1 reads SNHLY; CDR2 reads FYNNEI.

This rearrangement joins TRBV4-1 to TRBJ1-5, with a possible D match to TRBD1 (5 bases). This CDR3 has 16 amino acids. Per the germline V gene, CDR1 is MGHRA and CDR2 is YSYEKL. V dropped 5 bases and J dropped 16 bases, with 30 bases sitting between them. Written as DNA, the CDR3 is TGCGCCAGCAGCTTACACCAGGGTATAGGGCATCAGCCCCGACATTTT. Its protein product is CASSLHQGIGHQPRHF.

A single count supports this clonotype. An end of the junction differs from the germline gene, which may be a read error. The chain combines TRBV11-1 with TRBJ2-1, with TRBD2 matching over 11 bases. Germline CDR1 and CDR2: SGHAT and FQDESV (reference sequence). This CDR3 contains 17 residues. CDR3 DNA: TGTACAAGCAGCTTAGCCCGTCCGGGACTAGCGGACAATGAGCACTTCTTC. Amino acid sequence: CTSSLARPGLADNEHFF. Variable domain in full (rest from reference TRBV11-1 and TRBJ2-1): EAEVAQSPRYKITEKSQAVAFWCDPISGHATLYWYRQILGQGPELLVQFQDESVVDDSQLPKDRFSAERLKGVDSTLKIQPAELGDSAMYLCTSSLARPGLADNEHFFGPGTRLTVL.

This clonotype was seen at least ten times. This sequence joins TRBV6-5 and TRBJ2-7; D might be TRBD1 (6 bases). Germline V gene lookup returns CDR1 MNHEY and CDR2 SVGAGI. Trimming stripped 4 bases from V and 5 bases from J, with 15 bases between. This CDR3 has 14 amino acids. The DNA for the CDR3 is TGTGCCAGCAGTTCCGGGACACTCAGCAACGAGCAGTACTTC. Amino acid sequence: CASSSGTLSNEQYF.

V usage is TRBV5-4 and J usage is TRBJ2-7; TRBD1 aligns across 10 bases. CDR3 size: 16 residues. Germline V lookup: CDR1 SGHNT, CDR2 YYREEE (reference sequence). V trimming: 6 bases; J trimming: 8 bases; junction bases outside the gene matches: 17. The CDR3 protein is CASNHPPGTGAQQQYF. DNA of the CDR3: TGTGCCAGCAACCATCCTCCCGGGACAGGGGCGCAGCAGCAGTACTTC.

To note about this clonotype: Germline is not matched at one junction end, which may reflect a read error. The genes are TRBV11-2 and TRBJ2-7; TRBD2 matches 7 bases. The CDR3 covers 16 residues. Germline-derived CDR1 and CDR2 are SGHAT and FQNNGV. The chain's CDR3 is CAISFTRGSFTHEQYF. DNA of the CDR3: TGTGCTATCAGCTTCACGCGCGGGAGTTTTACCCACGAGCAGTACTTT.

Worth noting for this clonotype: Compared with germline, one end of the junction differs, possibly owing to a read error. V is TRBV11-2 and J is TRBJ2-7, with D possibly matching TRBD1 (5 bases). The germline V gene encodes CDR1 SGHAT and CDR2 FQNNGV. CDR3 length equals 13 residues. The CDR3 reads CASSRGHYCERYF. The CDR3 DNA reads TGTGCCAGCAGCCGTGGACACTACTGTGAGCGGTACTTC. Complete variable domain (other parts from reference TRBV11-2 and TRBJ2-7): EAGVAQSPRYKIIEKRQSVAFWCNPISGHATLYWYQQILGQGPKLLIQFQNNGVVDDSQLPKDRFSAERLKGVDSTLKIQPAKLEDSAVYLCASSRGHYCERYFGPGTRLTVT.

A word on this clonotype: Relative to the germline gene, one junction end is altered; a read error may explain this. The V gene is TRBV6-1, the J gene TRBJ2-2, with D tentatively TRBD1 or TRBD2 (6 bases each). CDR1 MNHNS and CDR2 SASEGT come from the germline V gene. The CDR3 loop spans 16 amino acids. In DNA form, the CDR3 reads TGTGCCAGTAGTGCTATCAGACAGGAGAACACGGGGGATCTGTTTTTT. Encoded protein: CASSAIRQENTGDLFF.

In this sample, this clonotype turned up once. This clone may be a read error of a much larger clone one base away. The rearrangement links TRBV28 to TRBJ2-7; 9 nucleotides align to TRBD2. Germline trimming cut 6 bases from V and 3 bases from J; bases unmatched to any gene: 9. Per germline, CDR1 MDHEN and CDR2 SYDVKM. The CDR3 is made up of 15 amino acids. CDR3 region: CASRPSSGEIYEQYF. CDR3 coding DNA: TGTGCCAGCAGGCCTTCTAGCGGGGAGATCTACGAGCAGTACTTC.

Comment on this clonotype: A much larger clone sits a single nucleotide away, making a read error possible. The CDR3 DNA is TGTGTCAGCAGTCCTCATGCTGACGAGCAGTACTTC. Translated: CVSSPHADEQYF. This chain joins TRBV28 and TRBJ2-7; D gene unclear. Germline V lookup: CDR1 MDHEN, CDR2 SYDVKM. The CDR3 contains 12 residues.

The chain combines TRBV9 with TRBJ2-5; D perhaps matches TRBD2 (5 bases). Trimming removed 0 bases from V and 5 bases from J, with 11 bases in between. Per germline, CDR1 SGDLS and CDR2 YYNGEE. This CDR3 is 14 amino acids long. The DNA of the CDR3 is TGTGCCAGCAGCGTAGACTTAAGGGAGGAGACCCAGTACTTC. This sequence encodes CASSVDLREETQYF.

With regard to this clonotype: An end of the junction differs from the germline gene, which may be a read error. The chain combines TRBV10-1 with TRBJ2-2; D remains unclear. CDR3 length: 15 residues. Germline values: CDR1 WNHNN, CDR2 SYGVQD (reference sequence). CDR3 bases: TGCGCCAGCAGTGAGTCATCGCAGTTCACCGTGGAGCTGTTTTTT. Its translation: CASSESSQFTVELFF.

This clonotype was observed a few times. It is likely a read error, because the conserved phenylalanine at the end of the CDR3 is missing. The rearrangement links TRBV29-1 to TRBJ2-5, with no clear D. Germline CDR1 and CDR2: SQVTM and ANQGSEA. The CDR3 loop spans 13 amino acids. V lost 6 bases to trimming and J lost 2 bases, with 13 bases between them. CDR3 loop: CSVSVEYQETQYS. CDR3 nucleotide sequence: TGCAGCGTCTCGGTTGAGTATCAAGAGACCCAGTACTCC.

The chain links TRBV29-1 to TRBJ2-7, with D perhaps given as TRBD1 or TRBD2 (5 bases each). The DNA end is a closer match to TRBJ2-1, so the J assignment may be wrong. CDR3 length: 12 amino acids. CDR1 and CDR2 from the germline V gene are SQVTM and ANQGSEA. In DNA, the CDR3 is TGCAGCGTTGCTAGTGGGACCTACGAGCAGTTCTTC. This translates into CSVASGTYEQFF.

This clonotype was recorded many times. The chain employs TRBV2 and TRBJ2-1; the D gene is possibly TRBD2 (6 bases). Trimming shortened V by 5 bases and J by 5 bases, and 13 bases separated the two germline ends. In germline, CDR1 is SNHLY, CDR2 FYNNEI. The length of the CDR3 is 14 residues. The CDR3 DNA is TGTGCCAGCAGTCTCCGGGAGTGGGACAATGAGCAGTTCTTC. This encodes CASSLREWDNEQFF.

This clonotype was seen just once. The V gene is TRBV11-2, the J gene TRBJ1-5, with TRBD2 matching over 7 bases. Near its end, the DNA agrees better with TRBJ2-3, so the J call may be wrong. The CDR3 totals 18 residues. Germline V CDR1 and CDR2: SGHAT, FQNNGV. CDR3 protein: CASSLSRDYRSGNQPQYF. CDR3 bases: TGTGCCAGCAGTCTTTCCCGGGACTATAGGTCTGGCAATCAGCCCCAGTATTTT.

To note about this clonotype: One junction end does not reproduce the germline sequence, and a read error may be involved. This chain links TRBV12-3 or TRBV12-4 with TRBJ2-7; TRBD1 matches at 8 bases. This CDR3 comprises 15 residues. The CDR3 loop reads CASNLRTGGESEQYF. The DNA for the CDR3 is TGTGCCAGCAATTTAAGAACAGGGGGTGAGTCCGAGCAGTACTTC.

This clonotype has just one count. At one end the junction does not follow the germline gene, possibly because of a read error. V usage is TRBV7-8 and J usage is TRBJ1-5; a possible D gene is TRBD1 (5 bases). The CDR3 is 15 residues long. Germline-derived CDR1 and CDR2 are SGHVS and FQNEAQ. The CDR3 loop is CASNSGLNSIQPQHF. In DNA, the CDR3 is TGTGCCAGCAACTCGGGACTGAATAGCATTCAGCCCCAGCATTTT.

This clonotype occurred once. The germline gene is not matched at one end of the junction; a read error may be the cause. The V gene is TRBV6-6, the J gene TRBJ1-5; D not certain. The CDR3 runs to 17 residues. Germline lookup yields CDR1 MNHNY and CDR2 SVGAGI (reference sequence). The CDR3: CASSPLGWGISNQSQHF. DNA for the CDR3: TGTGCCAGCAGTCCCCTCGGGTGGGGAATAAGCAATCAGTCCCAGCATTTT.

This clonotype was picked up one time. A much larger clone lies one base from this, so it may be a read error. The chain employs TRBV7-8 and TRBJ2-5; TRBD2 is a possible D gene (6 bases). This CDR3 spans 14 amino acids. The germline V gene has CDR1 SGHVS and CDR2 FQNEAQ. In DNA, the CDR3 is TGTGCCAGCAGCTTACGGAGGGCCCAAGAGGCCCAGTACTTC. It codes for CASSLRRAQEAQYF.

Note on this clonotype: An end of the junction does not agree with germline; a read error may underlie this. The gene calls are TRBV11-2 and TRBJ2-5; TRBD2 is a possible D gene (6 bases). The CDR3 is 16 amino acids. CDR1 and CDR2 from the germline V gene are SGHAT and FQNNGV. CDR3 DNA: TGTTCCATCAGATCCCGGGACTCGGCCCACCAAGATACCCAGTACTTC. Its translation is CSIRSRDSAHQDTQYF. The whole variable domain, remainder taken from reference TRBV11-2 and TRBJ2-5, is EAGVAQSPRYKIIEKRQSVAFWCNPISGHATLYWYQQILGQGPKLLIQFQNNGVVDDSQLPKDRFSAERLKGVDSTLKIQPAKLEDSAVYLCSIRSRDSAHQDTQYFGPGTRLLVL.

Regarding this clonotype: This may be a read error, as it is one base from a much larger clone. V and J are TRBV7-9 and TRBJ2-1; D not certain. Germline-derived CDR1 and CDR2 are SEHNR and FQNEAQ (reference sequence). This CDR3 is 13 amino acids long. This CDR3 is CAISSKVSREQFF. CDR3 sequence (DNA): TGTGCCATCAGCTCCAAGGTCAGCAGGGAGCAGTTCTTC.